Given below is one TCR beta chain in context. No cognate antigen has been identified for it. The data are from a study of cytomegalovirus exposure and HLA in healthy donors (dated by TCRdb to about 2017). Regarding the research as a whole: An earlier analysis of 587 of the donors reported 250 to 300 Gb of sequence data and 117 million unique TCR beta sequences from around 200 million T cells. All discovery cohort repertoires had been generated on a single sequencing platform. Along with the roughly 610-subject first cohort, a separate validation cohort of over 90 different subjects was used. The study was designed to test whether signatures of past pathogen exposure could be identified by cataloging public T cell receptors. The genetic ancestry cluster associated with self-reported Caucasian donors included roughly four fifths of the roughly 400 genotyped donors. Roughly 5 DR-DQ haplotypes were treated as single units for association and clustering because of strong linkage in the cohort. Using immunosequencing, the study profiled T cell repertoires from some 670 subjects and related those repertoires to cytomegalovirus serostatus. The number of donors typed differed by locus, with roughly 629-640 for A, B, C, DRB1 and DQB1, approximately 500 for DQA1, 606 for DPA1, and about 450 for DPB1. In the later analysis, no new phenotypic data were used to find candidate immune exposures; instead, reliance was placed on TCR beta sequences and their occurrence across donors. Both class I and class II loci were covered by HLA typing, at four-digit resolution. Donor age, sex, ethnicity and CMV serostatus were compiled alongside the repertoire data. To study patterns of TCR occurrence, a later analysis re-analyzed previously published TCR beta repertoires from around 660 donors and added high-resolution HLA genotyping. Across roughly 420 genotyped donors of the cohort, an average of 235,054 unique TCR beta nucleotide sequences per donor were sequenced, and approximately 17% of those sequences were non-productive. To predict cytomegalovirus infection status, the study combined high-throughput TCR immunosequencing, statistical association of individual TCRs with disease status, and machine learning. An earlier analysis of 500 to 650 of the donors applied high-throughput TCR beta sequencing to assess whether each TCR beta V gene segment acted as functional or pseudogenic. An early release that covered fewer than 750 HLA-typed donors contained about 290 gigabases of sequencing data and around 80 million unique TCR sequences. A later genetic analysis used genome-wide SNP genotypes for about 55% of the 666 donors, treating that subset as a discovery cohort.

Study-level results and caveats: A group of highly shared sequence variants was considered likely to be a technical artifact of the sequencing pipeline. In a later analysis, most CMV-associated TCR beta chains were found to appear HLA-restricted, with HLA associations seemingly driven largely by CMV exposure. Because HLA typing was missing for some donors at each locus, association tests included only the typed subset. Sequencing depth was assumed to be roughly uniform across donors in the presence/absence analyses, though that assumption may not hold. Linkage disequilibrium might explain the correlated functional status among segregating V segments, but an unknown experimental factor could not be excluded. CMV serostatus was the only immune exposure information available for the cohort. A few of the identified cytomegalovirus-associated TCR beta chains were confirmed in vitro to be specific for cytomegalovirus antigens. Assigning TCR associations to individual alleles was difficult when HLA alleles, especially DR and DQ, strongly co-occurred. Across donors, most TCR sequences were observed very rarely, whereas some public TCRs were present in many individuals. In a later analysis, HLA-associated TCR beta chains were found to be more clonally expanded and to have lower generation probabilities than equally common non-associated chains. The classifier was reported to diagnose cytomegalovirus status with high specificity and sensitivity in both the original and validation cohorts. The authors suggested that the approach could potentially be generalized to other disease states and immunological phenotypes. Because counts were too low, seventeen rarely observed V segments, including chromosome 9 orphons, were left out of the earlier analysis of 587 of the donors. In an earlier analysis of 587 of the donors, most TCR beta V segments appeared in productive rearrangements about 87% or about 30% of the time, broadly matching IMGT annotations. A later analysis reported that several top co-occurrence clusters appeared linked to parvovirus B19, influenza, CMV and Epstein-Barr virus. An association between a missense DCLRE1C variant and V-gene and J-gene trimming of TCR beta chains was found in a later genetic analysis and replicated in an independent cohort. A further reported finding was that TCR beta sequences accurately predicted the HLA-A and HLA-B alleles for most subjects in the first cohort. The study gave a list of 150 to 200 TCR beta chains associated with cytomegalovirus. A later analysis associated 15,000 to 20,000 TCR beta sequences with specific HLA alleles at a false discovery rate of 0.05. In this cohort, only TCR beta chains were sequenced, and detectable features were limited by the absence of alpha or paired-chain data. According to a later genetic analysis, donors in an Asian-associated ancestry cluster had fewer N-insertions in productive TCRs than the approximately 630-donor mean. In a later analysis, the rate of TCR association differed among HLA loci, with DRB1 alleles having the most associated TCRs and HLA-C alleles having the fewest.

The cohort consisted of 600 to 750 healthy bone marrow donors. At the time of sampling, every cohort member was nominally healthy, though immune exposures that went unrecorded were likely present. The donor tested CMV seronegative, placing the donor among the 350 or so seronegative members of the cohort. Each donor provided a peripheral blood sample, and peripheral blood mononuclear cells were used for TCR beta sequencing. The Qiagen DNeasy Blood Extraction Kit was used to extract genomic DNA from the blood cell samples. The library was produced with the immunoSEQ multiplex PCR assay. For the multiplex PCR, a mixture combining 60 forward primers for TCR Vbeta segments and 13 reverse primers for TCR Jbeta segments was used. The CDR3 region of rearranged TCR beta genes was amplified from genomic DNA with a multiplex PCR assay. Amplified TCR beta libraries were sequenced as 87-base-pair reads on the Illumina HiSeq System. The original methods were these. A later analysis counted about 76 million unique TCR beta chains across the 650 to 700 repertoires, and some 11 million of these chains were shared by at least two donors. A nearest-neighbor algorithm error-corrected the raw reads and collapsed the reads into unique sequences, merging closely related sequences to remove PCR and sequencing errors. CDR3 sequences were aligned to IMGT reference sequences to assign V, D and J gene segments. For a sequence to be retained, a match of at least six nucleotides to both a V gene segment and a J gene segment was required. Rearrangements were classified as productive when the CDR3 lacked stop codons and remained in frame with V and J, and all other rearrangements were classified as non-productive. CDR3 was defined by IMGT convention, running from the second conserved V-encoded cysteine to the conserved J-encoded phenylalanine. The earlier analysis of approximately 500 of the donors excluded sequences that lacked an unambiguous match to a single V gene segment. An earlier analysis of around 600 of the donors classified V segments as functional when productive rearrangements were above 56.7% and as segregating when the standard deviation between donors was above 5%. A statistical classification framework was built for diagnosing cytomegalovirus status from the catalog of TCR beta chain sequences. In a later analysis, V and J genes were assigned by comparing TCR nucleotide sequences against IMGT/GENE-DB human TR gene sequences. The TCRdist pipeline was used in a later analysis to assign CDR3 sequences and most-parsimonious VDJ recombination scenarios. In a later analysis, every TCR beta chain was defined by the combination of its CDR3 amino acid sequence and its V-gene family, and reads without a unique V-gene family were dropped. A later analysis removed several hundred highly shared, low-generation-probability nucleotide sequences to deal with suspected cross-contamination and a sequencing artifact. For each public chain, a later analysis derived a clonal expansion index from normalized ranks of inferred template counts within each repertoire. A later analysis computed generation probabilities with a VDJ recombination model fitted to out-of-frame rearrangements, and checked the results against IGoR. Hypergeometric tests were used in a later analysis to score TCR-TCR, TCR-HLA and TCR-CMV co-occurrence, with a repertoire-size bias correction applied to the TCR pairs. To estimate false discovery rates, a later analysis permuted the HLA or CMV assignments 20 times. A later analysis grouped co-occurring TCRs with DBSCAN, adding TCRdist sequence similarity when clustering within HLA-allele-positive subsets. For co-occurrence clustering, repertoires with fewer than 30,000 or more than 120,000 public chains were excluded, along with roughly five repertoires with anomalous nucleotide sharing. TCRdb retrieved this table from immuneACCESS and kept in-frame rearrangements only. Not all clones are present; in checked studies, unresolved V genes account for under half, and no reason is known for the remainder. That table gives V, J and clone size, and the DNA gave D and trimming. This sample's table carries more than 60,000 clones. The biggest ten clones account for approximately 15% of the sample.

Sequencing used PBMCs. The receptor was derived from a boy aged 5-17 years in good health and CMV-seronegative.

The encoded CDR3 is CASSDGLVIYEQYF. DNA sequence: TGCGCCAGCAGTGATGGTCTAGTTATCTACGAGCAGTACTTC. The rearranged chain carries TRBV10-1 and TRBJ2-7; the D gene remains uncertain. The CDR1 and CDR2 encoded by the germline V gene (reference sequence) are WNHNN and SYGVQD. From its cysteine to its phenylalanine, the CDR3 spans 14 amino acids. Only CDR3 DNA is held: 42 bases, read in frame from base 1. The V and J ends are trimmed by 3 bases and 3 bases, leaving 12 bases between them.